This paragraph covers one T cell receptor beta chain sequence. The antigen is not known. The CDR3 loop spans 14 amino acids. Germline assignment: CDR1 KGHSH and CDR2 LQKENI. The data were obtained in a study of monozygotic twins with inflammatory bowel disease. General study points: Distinction of different T cell subtypes was not possible. Repertoire similarity did not differ between concordant and discordant twins, perhaps due to limited power. Support was absent for any single strong signal or clonotype linked to IBD.

Addition of UMIs with a 6-nucleotide sample barcode was achieved by template switching. No DNA is given; TCRdb re-called the 5' RACE reads and lists each CDR3 protein once. Recorded for this sample: roughly 170,000 distinct CDR3 sequences. Sequencing was carried out using blood. V and J are TRBV18 and TRBJ2-1; the D gene TCRdb calls, TRBD2, cannot be checked with no DNA. This receptor was obtained from a human donor with ulcerative colitis or Crohn's disease, or a healthy co-twin of an affected twin (not recorded which). Here the CDR3 reads CASSPASVPNEQFF.